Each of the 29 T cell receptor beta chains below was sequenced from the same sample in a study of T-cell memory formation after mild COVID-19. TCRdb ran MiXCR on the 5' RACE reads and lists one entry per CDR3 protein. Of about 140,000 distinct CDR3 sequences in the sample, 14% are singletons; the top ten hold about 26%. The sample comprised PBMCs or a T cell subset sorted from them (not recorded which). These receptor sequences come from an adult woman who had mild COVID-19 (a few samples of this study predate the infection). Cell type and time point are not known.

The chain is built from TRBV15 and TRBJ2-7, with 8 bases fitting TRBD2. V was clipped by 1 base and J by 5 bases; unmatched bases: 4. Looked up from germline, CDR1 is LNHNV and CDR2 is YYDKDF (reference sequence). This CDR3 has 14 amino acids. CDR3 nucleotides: TGTGCCACCAGCAGAGCCGGGACTAGTGACGAGCAGTACTTC. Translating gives CATSRAGTSDEQYF.

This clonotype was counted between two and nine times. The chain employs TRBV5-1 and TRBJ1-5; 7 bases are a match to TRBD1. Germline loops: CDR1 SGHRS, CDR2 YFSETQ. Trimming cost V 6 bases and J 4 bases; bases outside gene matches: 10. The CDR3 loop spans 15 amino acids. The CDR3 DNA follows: TGCGCCAGCAAACAAGAGCCAGGGGGAAATCAGCCCCAGCATTTT. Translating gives CASKQEPGGNQPQHF.

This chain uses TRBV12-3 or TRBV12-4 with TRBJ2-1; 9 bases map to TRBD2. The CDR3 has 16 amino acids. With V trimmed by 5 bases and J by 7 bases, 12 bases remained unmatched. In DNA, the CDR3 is TGTGCCAGCAGTATGCTGGCGGGGGGGCCACAAAATGAGCAGTTCTTC. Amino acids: CASSMLAGGPQNEQFF.

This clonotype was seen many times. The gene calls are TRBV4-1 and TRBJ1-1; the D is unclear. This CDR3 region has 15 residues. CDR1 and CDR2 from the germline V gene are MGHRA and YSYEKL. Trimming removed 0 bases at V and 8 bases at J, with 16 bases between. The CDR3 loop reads CASSQEGFGRQEAFF. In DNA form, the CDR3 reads TGCGCCAGCAGCCAAGAGGGGTTTGGACGCCAGGAAGCTTTCTTT.

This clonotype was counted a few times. Here the CDR3 DNA reads TGCGCCAGCAGCCTGACAGACTACAATGAGCAGTTCTTC. Its protein is CASSLTDYNEQFF. V usage is TRBV5-1 and J usage is TRBJ2-1; possible D gene TRBD1, 5 bases. Germline CDR1 SGHRS, CDR2 YFSETQ. The CDR3 is 13 residues long. Trimming took off 4 bases at V and 3 bases at J, with 8 bases between the two ends.

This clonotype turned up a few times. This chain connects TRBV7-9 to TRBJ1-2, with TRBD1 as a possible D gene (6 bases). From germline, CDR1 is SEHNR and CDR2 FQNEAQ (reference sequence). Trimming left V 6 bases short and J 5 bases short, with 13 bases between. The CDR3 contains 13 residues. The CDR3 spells CASRTGQLYGYTF. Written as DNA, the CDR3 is TGTGCCAGCAGGACTGGACAGCTTTATGGCTACACCTTC.

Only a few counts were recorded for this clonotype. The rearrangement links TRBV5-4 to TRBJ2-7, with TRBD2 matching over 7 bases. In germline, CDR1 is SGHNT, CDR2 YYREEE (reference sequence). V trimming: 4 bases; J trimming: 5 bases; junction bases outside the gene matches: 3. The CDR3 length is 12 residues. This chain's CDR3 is CASSALADEQYF. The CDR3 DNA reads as TGTGCCAGCAGCGCCCTAGCGGACGAGCAGTACTTC.

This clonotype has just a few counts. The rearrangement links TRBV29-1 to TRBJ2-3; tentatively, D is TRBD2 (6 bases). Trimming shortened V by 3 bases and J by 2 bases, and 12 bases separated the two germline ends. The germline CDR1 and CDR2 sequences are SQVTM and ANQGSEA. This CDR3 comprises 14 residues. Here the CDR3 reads CSVEGGANTDTQYF. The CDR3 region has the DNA TGCAGCGTTGAGGGGGGTGCGAACACAGATACGCAGTATTTT.

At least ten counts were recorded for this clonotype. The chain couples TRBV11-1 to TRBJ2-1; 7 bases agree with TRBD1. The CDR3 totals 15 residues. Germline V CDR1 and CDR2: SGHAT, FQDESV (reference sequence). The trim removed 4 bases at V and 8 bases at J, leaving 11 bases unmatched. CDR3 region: CASSSHHGGQDEQFF. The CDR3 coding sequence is TGTGCCAGCAGCTCCCACCACGGCGGACAGGATGAGCAGTTCTTC.

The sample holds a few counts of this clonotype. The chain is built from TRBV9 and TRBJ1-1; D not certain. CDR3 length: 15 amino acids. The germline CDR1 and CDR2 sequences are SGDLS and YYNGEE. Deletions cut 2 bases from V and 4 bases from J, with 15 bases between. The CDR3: CASSVSSDLFTEAFF. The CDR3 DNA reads TGTGCCAGCAGCGTCTCTTCGGACCTCTTCACTGAAGCTTTCTTT.

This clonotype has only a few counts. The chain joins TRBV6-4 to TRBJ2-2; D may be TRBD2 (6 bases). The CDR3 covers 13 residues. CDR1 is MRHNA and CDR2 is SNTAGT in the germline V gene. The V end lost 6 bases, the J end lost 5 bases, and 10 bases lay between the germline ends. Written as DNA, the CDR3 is TGTGCCAGCAGCTCGGGAGTTACCGGGGAGCTGTTTTTT. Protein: CASSSGVTGELFF.

The CDR3 here is CASSSGTGGDIQYF. The CDR3 DNA is TGTGCCAGCAGTTCCGGGACAGGGGGTGACATTCAGTACTTC. The chain combines TRBV12-3 or TRBV12-4 with TRBJ2-4, with 11 positions matching TRBD1. With V trimmed by 4 bases and J by 8 bases, 4 bases remained unmatched. This CDR3 contains 14 residues.

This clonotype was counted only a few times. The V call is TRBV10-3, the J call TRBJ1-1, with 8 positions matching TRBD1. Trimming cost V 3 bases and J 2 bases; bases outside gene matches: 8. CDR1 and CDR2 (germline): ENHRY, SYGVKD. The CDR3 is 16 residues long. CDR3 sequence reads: CAISEGQGPYNTEAFF. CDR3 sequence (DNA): TGTGCCATCAGTGAAGGACAGGGCCCCTATAACACTGAAGCTTTCTTT.

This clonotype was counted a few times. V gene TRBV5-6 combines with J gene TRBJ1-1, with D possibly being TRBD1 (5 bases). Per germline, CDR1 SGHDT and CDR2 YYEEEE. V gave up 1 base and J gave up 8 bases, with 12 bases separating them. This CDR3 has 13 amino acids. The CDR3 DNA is TGTGCCAGCAGCTTGACTAGGGGATGGGAAGCTTTCTTT. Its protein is CASSLTRGWEAFF.

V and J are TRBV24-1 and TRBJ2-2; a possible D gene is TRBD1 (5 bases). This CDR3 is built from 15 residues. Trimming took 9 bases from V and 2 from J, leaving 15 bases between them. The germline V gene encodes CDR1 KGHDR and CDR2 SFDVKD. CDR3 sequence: CATSQGLLNTGELFF. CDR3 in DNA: TGTGCCACCTCGCAGGGTTTACTAAACACCGGGGAGCTGTTTTTT.

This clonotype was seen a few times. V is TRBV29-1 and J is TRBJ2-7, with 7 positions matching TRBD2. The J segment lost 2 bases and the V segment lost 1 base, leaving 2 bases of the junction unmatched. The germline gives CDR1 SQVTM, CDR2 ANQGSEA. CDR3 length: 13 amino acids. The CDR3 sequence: CSVEGDYTYEQYF. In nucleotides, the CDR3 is TGCAGCGTTGAAGGGGACTATACCTACGAGCAGTACTTC.

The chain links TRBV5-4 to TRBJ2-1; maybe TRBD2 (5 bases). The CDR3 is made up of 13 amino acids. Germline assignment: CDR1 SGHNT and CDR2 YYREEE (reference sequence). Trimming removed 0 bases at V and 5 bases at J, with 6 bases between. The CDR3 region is CASSLASHNEQFF. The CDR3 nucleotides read TGTGCCAGCAGCTTGGCTAGCCACAATGAGCAGTTCTTC.

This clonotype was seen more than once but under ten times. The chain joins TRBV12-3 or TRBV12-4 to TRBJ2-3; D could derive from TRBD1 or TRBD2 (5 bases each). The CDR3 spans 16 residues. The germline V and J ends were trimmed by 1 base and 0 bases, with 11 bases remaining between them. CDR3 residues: CASSLERGPSTDTQYF. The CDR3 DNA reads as TGTGCCAGCAGTTTAGAAAGGGGACCTAGCACAGATACGCAGTATTTT.

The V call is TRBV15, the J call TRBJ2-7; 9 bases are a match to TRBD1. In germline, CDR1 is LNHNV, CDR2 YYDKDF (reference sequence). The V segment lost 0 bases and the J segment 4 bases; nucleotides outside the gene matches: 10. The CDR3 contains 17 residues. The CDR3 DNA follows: TGTGCCACCAGCAGAGATTATTCCGGGACAGGGACTTACGAGCAGTACTTC. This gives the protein CATSRDYSGTGTYEQYF.

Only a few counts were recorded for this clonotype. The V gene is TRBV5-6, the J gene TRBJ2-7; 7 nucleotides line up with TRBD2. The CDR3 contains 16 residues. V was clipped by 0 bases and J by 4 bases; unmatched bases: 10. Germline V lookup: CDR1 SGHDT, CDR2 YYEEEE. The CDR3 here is CASSLVMEAGPYEQYF. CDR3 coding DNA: TGTGCCAGCAGCTTGGTGATGGAAGCGGGGCCGTACGAGCAGTACTTC.

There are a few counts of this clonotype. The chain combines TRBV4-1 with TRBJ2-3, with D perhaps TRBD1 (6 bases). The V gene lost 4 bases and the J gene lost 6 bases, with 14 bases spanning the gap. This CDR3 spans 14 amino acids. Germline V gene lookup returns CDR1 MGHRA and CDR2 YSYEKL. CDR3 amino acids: CASSLGQNTDTQYF. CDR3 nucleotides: TGCGCCAGCAGCCTTGGACAGAACACGGATACGCAGTATTTT.

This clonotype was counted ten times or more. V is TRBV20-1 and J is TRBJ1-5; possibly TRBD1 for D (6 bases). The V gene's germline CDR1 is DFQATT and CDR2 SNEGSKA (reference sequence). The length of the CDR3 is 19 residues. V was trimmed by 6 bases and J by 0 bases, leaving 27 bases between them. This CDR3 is CSASTSGAAALVSNQPQHF. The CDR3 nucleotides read TGCAGTGCCAGCACTTCGGGGGCAGCCGCTCTAGTTAGCAATCAGCCCCAGCATTTT.

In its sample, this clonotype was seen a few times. The CDR3 DNA follows: TGTGCCAGCAGCTTCGGACAGGAGGGCACTGAAGCTTTCTTT. Its protein product is CASSFGQEGTEAFF. The chain carries TRBV7-9 and TRBJ1-1; 7 nucleotides line up with TRBD1. The V segment lost 3 bases and the J segment 4 bases; nucleotides outside the gene matches: 5. Germline loops: CDR1 SEHNR, CDR2 FQNEAQ (reference sequence). The CDR3 length is 14 residues.

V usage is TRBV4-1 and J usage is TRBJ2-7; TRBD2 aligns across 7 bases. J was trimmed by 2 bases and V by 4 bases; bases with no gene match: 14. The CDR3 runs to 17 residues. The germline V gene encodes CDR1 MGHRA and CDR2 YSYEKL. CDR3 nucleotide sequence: TGCGCCAGCAGCCCGTCCCGGGACTACCTGTCCCCCTACGAGCAGTACTTC. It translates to CASSPSRDYLSPYEQYF.

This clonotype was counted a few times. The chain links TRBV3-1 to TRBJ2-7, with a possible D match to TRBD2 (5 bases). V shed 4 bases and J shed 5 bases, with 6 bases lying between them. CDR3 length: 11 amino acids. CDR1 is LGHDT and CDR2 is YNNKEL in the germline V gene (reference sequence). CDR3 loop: CASSPGDEQYF. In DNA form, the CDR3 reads TGTGCCAGCAGCCCCGGGGACGAGCAGTACTTC.

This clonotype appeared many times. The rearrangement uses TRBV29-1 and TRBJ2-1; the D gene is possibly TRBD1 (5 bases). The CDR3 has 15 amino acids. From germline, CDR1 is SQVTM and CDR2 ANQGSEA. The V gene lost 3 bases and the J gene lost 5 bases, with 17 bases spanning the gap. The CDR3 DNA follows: TGCAGCGTTGAGGGGCCACTCTATGGAGACAATGAGCAGTTCTTC. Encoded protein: CSVEGPLYGDNEQFF.

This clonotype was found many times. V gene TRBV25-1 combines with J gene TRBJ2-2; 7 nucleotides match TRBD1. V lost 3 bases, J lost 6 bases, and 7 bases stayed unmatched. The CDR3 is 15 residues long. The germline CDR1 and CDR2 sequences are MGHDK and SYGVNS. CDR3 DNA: TGTGCCAGCAGTGAGACAGGGCAAGATTCCGGGGAGCTGTTTTTT. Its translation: CASSETGQDSGELFF.

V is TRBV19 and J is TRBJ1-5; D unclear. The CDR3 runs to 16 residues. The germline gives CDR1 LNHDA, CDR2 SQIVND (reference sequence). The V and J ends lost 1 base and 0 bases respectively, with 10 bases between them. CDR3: CASSIVTRHSNQPQHF. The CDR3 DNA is TGTGCCAGTAGTATAGTGACGCGCCATAGCAATCAGCCCCAGCATTTT. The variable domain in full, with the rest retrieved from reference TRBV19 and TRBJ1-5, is DGGITQSPKYLFRKEGQNVTLSCEQNLNHDAMYWYRQDPGQGLRLIYYSQIVNDFQKGDIAEGYSVSREKKESFPLTVTSAQKNPTAFYLCASSIVTRHSNQPQHFGDGTRLSIL.

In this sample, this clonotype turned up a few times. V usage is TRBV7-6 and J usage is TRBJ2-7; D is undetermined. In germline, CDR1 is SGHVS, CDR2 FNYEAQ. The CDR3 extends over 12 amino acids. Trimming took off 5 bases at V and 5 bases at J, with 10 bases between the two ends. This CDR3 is CASSPRWDEQYF. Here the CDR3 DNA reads TGTGCCAGCAGCCCCAGGTGGGACGAGCAGTACTTC.